These 2 T cell receptor beta chains were all obtained from the same sample, sequenced in a study of blood T cells in healthy people across ages (dated by TCRdb to about 2015). Library preparation employed 5' RACE. Sequencing instrument: Illumina HiSeq 2500. The second PCR ran for roughly 7 to 11 cycles and used a J-beta primer mix along with a sample-barcoded 5' primer. Using fastp trimming at Q25 and MiXCR clonotype assembly, TCRdb reanalyzed the public sequencing data and kept in-frame beta chains. Each record represents a unique CDR3 protein, reported with the most common genes and DNA among its rows. This sample lists under 2,000,000 distinct CDR3 sequences; less than 50% were detected once. The ten largest clones add up to around 2.1% of the sample. The source material was blood. The receptor source for this set is a woman in her thirties or forties in good health.

V gene TRBV7-2 combines with J gene TRBJ2-4; 11 positions agree with TRBD1. The germline V gene encodes CDR1 SGHTA and CDR2 FQGNSA. This CDR3 has 20 amino acids. The J segment lost 0 bases and the V segment lost 1 base, leaving 11 bases of the junction unmatched. This CDR3 reads CASSLGPGQGEIRAKNIQYF. CDR3 DNA sequence: TGTGCCAGCAGCTTAGGCCCGGGACAGGGGGAAATTCGAGCCAAAAACATTCAGTACTTC.

This rearrangement joins TRBV28 to TRBJ2-7; 9 bases line up with TRBD1. There are 16 residues in the CDR3. V gave up 6 bases and J gave up 2 bases; unmatched junction bases: 11. Germline CDR1 is MDHEN and CDR2 is SYDVKM. The CDR3: CASSPSGTGWAYEQYF. CDR3 sequence (DNA): TGTGCCAGCAGCCCCTCCGGGACAGGGTGGGCCTACGAGCAGTACTTC.